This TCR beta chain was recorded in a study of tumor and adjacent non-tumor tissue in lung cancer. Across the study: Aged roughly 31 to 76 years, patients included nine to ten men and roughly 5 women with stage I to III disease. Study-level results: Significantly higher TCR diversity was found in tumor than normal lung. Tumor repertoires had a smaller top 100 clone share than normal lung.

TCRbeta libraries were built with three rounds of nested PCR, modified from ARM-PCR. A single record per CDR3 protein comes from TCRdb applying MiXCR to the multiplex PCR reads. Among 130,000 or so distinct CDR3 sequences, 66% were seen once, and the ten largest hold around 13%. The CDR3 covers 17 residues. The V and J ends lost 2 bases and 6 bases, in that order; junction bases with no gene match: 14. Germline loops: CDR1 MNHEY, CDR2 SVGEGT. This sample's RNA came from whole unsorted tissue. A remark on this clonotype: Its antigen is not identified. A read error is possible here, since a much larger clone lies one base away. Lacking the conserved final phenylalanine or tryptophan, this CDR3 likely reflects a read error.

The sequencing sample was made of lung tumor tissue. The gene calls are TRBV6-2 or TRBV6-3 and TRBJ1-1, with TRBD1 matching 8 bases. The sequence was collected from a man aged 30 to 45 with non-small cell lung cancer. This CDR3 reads CASSYRTKQGGSPEAFI. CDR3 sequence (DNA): TGTGCCAGCAGTTACCGAACTAAACAGGGGGGATCCCCTGAAGCTTTCATT.